The 30 T cell receptor beta chains below all came from one sample that was sequenced in a study of regulatory T cells in long-lasting Graves disease (dated by TCRdb to the early 2020s). Libraries were built with multiplex PCR. Instrument used: Illumina HiSeq 4000. CDR3 regions were amplified by Arm-PCR with iRepertoire HTBI primers to construct TCR beta libraries. TCRdb itself trimmed the public reads at Q25 with fastp, ran MiXCR and retained productive beta chains. Entries that share a CDR3 protein sequence are merged under the most common genes and DNA. This sample is represented by about 240,000 distinct CDR3 sequences; roughly 21% of them were singletons. The ten biggest clones cover approximately 15% of the sample. Explained via the paper, the time point label denotes: newly diagnosed GD, antithyroid drugs for less than 3 months. For both TCR sequencing and RNA sequencing, RNA was extracted from PBMCs using TRIzol.

The material was peripheral blood mononuclear cells (PBMCs), obtained at new diagnosis, from a patient treated with antithyroid drugs. These receptors were taken from a female donor with Graves disease.

The sample holds many counts of this clonotype. CDR3 bases: TGTGCCAGCAGCCAAGATGAGGGGGCAACTAATGAAAAACTGTTTTTT. Encoded protein: CASSQDEGATNEKLFF. The V gene is TRBV3-1, the J gene TRBJ1-4, with D possibly matching TRBD1 (6 bases). The germline V gene encodes CDR1 LGHDT and CDR2 YNNKEL (reference sequence). The CDR3 runs 16 residues. The V and J ends lost 0 bases and 0 bases respectively, with 8 bases between them.

This clonotype was detected ten times or more. This sequence joins TRBV12-3 or TRBV12-4 and TRBJ2-4, with a possible D match to TRBD2 (7 bases). The J call may be mistaken, given a closer DNA end match to TRBJ2-1. The CDR3 extends over 15 amino acids. The CDR3 region is CASRVGNQQGGVQFF. The CDR3 DNA reads TGTGCCAGCAGAGTCGGAAACCAACAGGGAGGGGTGCAGTTCTTC.

This sequence joins TRBV7-2 and TRBJ1-1, with 8 positions matching TRBD1. The CDR3 extends over 15 amino acids. CDR1 is SGHTA and CDR2 is FQGNSA in the germline V gene. V lost 4 bases to trimming and J lost 1 base; unmatched junction nucleotides: 5. The CDR3 nucleotides are TGTGCCAGCAGCTGGGGAGGGACAGGGAACACTGAAGCTTTCTTT. Encoded protein: CASSWGGTGNTEAFF.

This clonotype was seen at least ten times. CDR3 bases: TGCAGTGCTAGTTTGTCGACTAGTCTGTACGAGACCCAGTACTTC. Residues: CSASLSTSLYETQYF. V gene TRBV20-1 combines with J gene TRBJ2-5, with TRBD2 as a possible D gene (6 bases). V shed 3 bases and J shed 5 bases, with 19 bases lying between them. This CDR3 is built from 15 residues. The germline V gene encodes CDR1 DFQATT and CDR2 SNEGSKA (reference sequence).

The chain is built from TRBV20-1 and TRBJ1-6; TRBD1 aligns across 7 bases. This CDR3 is built from 17 residues. CDR1 is DFQATT, CDR2 SNEGSKA, per germline (reference sequence). The ends lost 2 bases at V and 6 bases at J; junction bases unmatched: 13. The CDR3 nucleotides are TGCAGTGCTAGACCCCGGAGGACAGGAGCGCCTAATTCACCCCTCCACTTT. Its protein product is CSARPRRTGAPNSPLHF.

This clonotype was recorded many times. The chain uses TRBV28 and TRBJ2-1; 10 bases agree with TRBD2. Looked up from germline, CDR1 is MDHEN and CDR2 is SYDVKM. The CDR3 runs 17 residues. J lost 4 bases, V lost 7 bases, and 13 bases had no gene match. In nucleotides, the CDR3 is TGTGCCAGCATCCCATCTTCAGGTAGCGGGGGGTACAATGAGCAGTTCTTC. This encodes CASIPSSGSGGYNEQFF.

In its sample, this clonotype was seen many times. This chain links TRBV11-2 with TRBJ2-7; the match to TRBD1 covers 8 bases. The trim removed 3 bases at V and 5 bases at J, leaving 6 bases unmatched. Per germline, CDR1 SGHAT and CDR2 FQNNGV. This CDR3 is 14 amino acids long. In DNA form, the CDR3 reads TGTGCCAGCAGCTTCGGACAGGGTAGCAACGAGCAGTACTTC. Translation gives CASSFGQGSNEQYF.

There are a few counts of this clonotype. V and J are TRBV7-2 and TRBJ1-3; D unclear. The CDR3 covers 18 residues. Germline lookup yields CDR1 SGHTA and CDR2 FQGNSA. Trimming took 5 bases from V and 0 from J, leaving 20 bases between them. The CDR3 sequence is CASSPLSLHPSSGNTIYF. The CDR3 DNA follows: TGTGCCAGCAGCCCTTTATCGTTACACCCAAGCTCTGGAAACACCATATATTTT.

The chain combines TRBV5-1 with TRBJ2-1; 12 bases are a match to TRBD2. CDR1 is SGHRS, CDR2 YFSETQ, per germline. This CDR3 comprises 16 residues. The junction had 7 bases not matched to a gene; V was cut back by 3 bases and J by 6 bases. The CDR3 reads CASSYSLAGGFNEQFF. The CDR3 DNA reads TGCGCCAGCAGCTACAGCCTAGCGGGAGGGTTCAATGAGCAGTTCTTC.

The J gene is TRBJ1-5, the V gene TRBV5-1; D possibly corresponds to TRBD1 (5 bases). The V end was cut by 0 bases, the J end by 3 bases, with 10 bases between. CDR3 length: 15 residues. Germline V lookup: CDR1 SGHRS, CDR2 YFSETQ. CDR3 sequence: CASSLDGAFNQPQHF. The DNA of the CDR3 is TGCGCCAGCAGCTTGGATGGGGCGTTCAATCAGCCCCAGCATTTT.

The chain recombines TRBV9 with TRBJ2-7; 15 positions match TRBD2. The junction had 5 bases not matched to a gene; V was cut back by 6 bases and J by 4 bases. In germline, CDR1 is SGDLS, CDR2 YYNGEE. The CDR3 runs 15 residues. CDR3 amino acids: CASNPGLAGGYEQYF. DNA for the CDR3: TGTGCCAGCAACCCGGGACTAGCGGGAGGTTACGAGCAGTACTTC.

V and J are TRBV15 and TRBJ1-2; 8 bases agree with TRBD1. The CDR3 contains 13 residues. The J segment lost 5 bases and the V segment lost 5 bases, leaving 4 bases of the junction unmatched. Germline V gene data show CDR1 as LNHNV and CDR2 as YYDKDF (reference sequence). The CDR3 DNA reads TGTGCCACCAGCCACAGGGGGGTATATGGCTACACCTTC. The encoded protein is CATSHRGVYGYTF.

This clonotype was recorded many times. The chain links TRBV9 to TRBJ2-1, with D hard to call. Trimming removed 0 bases at V and 8 bases at J, with 9 bases between. The V gene's germline CDR1 is SGDLS and CDR2 YYNGEE. The CDR3 runs 13 residues. This chain's CDR3 is CASSVAYGYEQFF. The DNA of the CDR3 is TGTGCCAGCAGCGTAGCTTACGGGTATGAGCAGTTCTTC. Full variable domain (outside the CDR3, taken from reference TRBV9 and TRBJ2-1): DSGVTQTPKHLITATGQRVTLRCSPRSGDLSVYWYQQSLDQGLQFLIQYYNGEERAKGNILERFSAQQFPDLHSELNLSSLELGDSALYFCASSVAYGYEQFFGPGTRLTVL.

On this clonotype: One base separates it from a far larger clone, so it is likely a read error. The CDR3 spells CSTGGHDEQFF. CDR3 nucleotides: TGCAGCACAGGGGGCCATGACGAGCAGTTCTTC. V gene TRBV20-1 combines with J gene TRBJ2-1, with 9 bases matching TRBD1. CDR1 is DFQATT and CDR2 is SNEGSKA in the germline V gene (reference sequence). This CDR3 spans 11 amino acids.

As for this clonotype: A far more abundant clone sits one base away, making this likely a read error. V usage is TRBV6-9 and J usage is TRBJ2-1; 13 bases map to TRBD2. Looked up from germline, CDR1 is MNHGY and CDR2 is SVAAGI. The CDR3 is made up of 16 amino acids. The CDR3 sequence: CASSYRTSGGPNEQSF. DNA for the CDR3: TGTGCCAGCAGTTACCGGACTAGCGGGGGACCGAATGAGCAGTCCTTC.

Many counts were recorded for this clonotype. This chain uses TRBV24-1 with TRBJ2-2; TRBD2 matches 8 bases. CDR1 and CDR2 from the germline V gene are KGHDR and SFDVKD. V shed 5 bases, J shed 1 base, and the junction held 8 bases outside the gene matches. There are 17 residues in the CDR3. The CDR3 sequence: CATSVGRLAQNTGELFF. As DNA, the CDR3 is TGTGCCACCAGTGTGGGAAGACTAGCGCAGAACACCGGGGAGCTGTTTTTT.

Many counts were recorded for this clonotype. This chain links TRBV2 with TRBJ1-6; 8 bases agree with TRBD1. V lost 10 bases to trimming and J lost 6 bases; unmatched junction nucleotides: 5. Germline V lookup: CDR1 SNHLY, CDR2 FYNNEI. The length of the CDR3 is 13 residues. CDR3 in amino acids: CATGQGPNSPLHF. The CDR3 coding sequence is TGTGCCACCGGACAGGGCCCTAATTCACCCCTCCACTTT.

In nucleotides, the CDR3 is TGTGCCAGCACCCTGTCAATAGCGTGGAGCGTAGAGACCCAGTACTTC. Protein: CASTLSIAWSVETQYF. The chain employs TRBV6-2 or TRBV6-3 and TRBJ2-5; D is perhaps TRBD2 (5 bases). This CDR3 is 16 amino acids long. Germline CDR1 and CDR2: MNHEY and SVGEGT. The V end was cut by 7 bases, the J end by 4 bases, with 22 bases between.

This clonotype was counted ten times or more. The chain joins TRBV6-1 to TRBJ2-1, with 9 bases lining up with TRBD1. The CDR3 runs to 16 residues. The V gene end was trimmed by 10 bases and the J gene end by 7 bases; junction bases not matched to a gene: 17. Germline V gene lookup returns CDR1 MNHNS and CDR2 SASEGT. The CDR3 region has the DNA TGTGCCATCCTGAAGACACCCGGGACAGGGAGAAATGAGCAGTTCTTC. It specifies CAILKTPGTGRNEQFF.

This clonotype was counted many times. This chain links TRBV19 with TRBJ2-4; D gene uncertain. This CDR3 contains 13 residues. Germline V gene data show CDR1 as LNHDA and CDR2 as SQIVND (reference sequence). Trimming took 6 bases from V and 5 from J, leaving 11 bases between them. The CDR3: CASSYGRENIQYF. The CDR3 coding sequence is TGTGCCAGTAGCTATGGTCGGGAAAACATTCAGTACTTC.

This clonotype was counted ten times or more. The gene calls are TRBV4-1 and TRBJ2-5; TRBD1 aligns across 11 bases. V lost 3 bases to trimming and J lost 5 bases; unmatched junction nucleotides: 5. Per the germline V gene, CDR1 is MGHRA and CDR2 is YSYEKL. CDR3 length equals 15 residues. The CDR3: CASSQGQGVWETQYF. The DNA for the CDR3 is TGCGCCAGCAGCCAGGGACAGGGGGTATGGGAGACCCAGTACTTC.

Many counts were recorded for this clonotype. This rearrangement joins TRBV6-5 to TRBJ2-2, with TRBD2 identical over 7 bases. The germline CDR1 and CDR2 sequences are MNHEY and SVGAGI. The junction had 0 bases not matched to a gene; V was cut back by 2 bases and J by 3 bases. The CDR3 is 14 amino acids. CDR3 nucleotides: TGTGCCAGCAGTTACGCGGGGGACACCGGGGAGCTGTTTTTT. It is translated as CASSYAGDTGELFF.

The chain has TRBV4-3 and TRBJ2-4, with 10 nucleotides matching TRBD1. Germline V gene data show CDR1 as LGHNA and CDR2 as YSLEER. With V trimmed by 0 bases and J by 7 bases, 3 bases remained unmatched. This CDR3 has 15 residues. CDR3 in DNA: TGCGCCAGCAGCCAAGAGACAGGGGGCGTCAACATTCAGTACTTC. The encoded protein is CASSQETGGVNIQYF.

This clonotype was seen at least ten times. The chain employs TRBV27 and TRBJ2-1; no firm D call. The CDR3 is 16 amino acids. Germline CDR1 MNHEY, CDR2 SMNVEV (reference sequence). V was cut by 2 bases and J by 0 bases, with 11 bases left in between. The CDR3 loop reads CASSLMSQSSYNEQFF. CDR3 bases: TGTGCCAGCAGTTTAATGTCACAGAGCTCCTACAATGAGCAGTTCTTC.

This rearrangement joins TRBV20-1 to TRBJ2-7, with D perhaps matching TRBD1 (6 bases). Germline CDR1 and CDR2: DFQATT and SNEGSKA (reference sequence). The CDR3 is 13 residues long. Trimming cost V 6 bases and J 3 bases, with 15 bases left between them. CDR3 bases: TGCAGTGCCCAACCTCGACAGGACTACGAGCAGTACTTC. It codes for CSAQPRQDYEQYF.

A remark on this clonotype: A much larger clone is a single base away; this may be a read error. No conserved phenylalanine or tryptophan is present at the end of the CDR3, so a read error is the likely explanation. The chain uses TRBV12-3 or TRBV12-4 and TRBJ2-5, with a weak D call TRBD1 (5 bases). V lost 2 bases, J lost 4 bases, and 14 bases lay in between. The CDR3 spans 15 residues. Here the CDR3 reads CASSLQGSIRETQYY. CDR3 sequence (DNA): TGTGCCAGCAGTTTACAGGGATCAATAAGAGAGACCCAGTACTAC.

This clonotype was seen more than once but under ten times. Here the CDR3 DNA reads TGTGCCAGCAGTTACGACCACAATGAGCAGTTCTTC. Its protein is CASSYDHNEQFF. The J gene is TRBJ2-1, the V gene TRBV6-9; D remains ambiguous. This CDR3 comprises 12 residues. Deletions cut 3 bases from V and 5 bases from J, with 5 bases between. CDR1 MNHGY and CDR2 SVAAGI come from the germline V gene.

This clonotype was seen ten or more times. The chain recombines TRBV12-3 or TRBV12-4 with TRBJ2-2; possible D gene TRBD1, 8 bases. There are 16 residues in the CDR3. The germline V and J ends were trimmed by 5 bases and 0 bases, with 13 bases remaining between them. The CDR3 here is CASSHRGGTNTGELFF. The CDR3 DNA reads TGTGCCAGCAGTCACAGGGGGGGTACGAACACCGGGGAGCTGTTTTTT.

This chain connects TRBV11-3 to TRBJ1-1; perhaps TRBD1 as D (6 bases). CDR3 length: 16 amino acids. Germline V CDR1 and CDR2: SGHNT, YENEEA. Trimming pared 5 bases from V and 0 bases from J, leaving 16 bases between. As DNA, the CDR3 is TGTGCCAGCAGCCCTGGAGGACAGAGCATGAACACTGAAGCTTTCTTT. This gives the protein CASSPGGQSMNTEAFF. Supplemented by reference TRBV11-3 and TRBJ1-1, the full variable domain reads EAGVVQSPRYKIIEKKQPVAFWCNPISGHNTLYWYLQNLGQGPELLIRYENEEAVDDSQLPKDRFSAERLKGVDSTLKIQPAELGDSAVYLCASSPGGQSMNTEAFFGQGTRLTVV.

Worth noting for this clonotype: A far larger clone is one nucleotide away, so this likely arose from a read error. The rearrangement uses TRBV12-3 or TRBV12-4 and TRBJ2-1; 10 nucleotides line up with TRBD1. CDR3 length equals 17 residues. The ends lost 0 bases at V and 10 bases at J; junction bases unmatched: 12. The CDR3 DNA reads as TGTGCCAGCAGTTTAGCGCCGGGACAGGGGTATACCCGCGAGCAGTTCTTC. The encoded protein is CASSLAPGQGYTREQFF.